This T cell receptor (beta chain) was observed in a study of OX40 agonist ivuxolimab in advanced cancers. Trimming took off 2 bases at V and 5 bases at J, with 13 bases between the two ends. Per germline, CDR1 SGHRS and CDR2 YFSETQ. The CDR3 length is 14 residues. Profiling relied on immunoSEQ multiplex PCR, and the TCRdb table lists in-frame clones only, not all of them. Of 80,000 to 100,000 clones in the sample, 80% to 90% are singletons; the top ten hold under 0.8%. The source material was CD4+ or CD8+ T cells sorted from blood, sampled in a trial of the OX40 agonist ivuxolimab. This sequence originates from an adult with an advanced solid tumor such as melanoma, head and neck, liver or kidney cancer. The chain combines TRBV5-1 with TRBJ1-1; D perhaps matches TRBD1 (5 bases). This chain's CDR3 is CASSFGTEGTEAFF. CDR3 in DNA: TGCGCCAGCAGCTTTGGGACCGAGGGGACTGAAGCTTTCTTT.